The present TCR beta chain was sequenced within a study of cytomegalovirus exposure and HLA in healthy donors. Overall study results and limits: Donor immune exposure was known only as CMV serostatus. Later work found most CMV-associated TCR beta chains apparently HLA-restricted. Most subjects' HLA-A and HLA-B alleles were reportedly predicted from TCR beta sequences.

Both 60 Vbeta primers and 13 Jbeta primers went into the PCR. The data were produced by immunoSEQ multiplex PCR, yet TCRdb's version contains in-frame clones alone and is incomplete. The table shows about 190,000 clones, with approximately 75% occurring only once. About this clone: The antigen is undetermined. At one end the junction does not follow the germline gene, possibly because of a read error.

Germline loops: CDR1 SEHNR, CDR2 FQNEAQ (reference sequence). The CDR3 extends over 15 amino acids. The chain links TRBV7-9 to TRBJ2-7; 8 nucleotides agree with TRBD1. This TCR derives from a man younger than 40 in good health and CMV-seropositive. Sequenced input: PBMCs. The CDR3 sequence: CSSSLPGQALYEQYF. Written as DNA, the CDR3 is TGTTCCAGCAGCTTACCGGGACAGGCTCTCTACGAGCAGTACTTC.